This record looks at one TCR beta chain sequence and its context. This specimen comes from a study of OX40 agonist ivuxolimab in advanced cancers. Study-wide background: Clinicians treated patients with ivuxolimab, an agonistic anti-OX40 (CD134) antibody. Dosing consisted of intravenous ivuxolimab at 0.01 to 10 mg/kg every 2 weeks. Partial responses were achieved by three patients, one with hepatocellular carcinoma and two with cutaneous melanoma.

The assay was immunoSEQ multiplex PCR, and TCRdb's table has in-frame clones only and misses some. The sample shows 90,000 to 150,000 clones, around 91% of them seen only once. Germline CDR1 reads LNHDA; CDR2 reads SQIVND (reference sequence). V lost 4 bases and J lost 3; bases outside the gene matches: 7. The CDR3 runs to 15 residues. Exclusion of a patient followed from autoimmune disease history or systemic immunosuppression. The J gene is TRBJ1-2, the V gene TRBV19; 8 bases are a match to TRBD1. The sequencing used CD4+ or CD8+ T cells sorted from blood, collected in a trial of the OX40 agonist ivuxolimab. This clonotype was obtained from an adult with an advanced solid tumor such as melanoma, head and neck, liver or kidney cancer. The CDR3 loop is CASSTDRGLHYGYTF. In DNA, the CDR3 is TGTGCCAGTAGTACCGACAGGGGCCTCCACTATGGCTACACCTTC.